This TCR beta chain was identified in a study of blood T cells in healthy people across ages. It was with a sample-barcoded 5' primer and a J-beta primer mix that a second PCR of about 6 to 11 cycles was run. TCRdb fed the 5' RACE reads into MiXCR, producing one record per CDR3 protein. The sample has 650,000 to 950,000 distinct CDR3 sequences, under 45% seen once. CDR1 and CDR2 from the germline V gene are MGHRA and YSYEKL. Trimming at V came to 4 bases and at J to 5 bases, leaving 14 bases not matched to a gene. This CDR3 is built from 17 residues. The clonotype originates from a man in his sixties in good health. This sequence joins TRBV4-1 and TRBJ2-5, with 9 bases aligning to TRBD2. The material sequenced was blood. CDR3 sequence: CASSPEGSGGLGETQYF. The CDR3 DNA follows: TGCGCCAGCAGCCCCGAAGGTAGCGGGGGTTTAGGGGAGACCCAGTACTTC.